The source of this TCR beta chain is a study of blood T cell repertoires in COVID-19. Study-wide context: Both acute and convalescent COVID-19 samples were obtained from the United States, Italy and Spain. T cells, B-cell-depleted T cells, or PBMCs provided the cDNA or gDNA that served as material.

Study processing details: It was from reference gene primer amplification that nucleated cell counts were estimated. The data were produced by immunoSEQ multiplex PCR, yet TCRdb's version contains in-frame clones alone and is incomplete. V and J calls and clone size come straight from that table; D and trimming were deduced from the DNA. The profile shows more than 110,000 clones, more than 80% of them singletons. The CDR3 consists of 15 residues. V lost 7 bases and J lost 5; bases outside the gene matches: 10. CDR1 SGHRS and CDR2 YFSETQ come from the germline V gene. Sequencing was performed on peripheral blood. The chain recombines TRBV5-1 with TRBJ1-4, with 8 nucleotides matching TRBD1. The receptor comes from a woman older than 75 with acute or convalescent COVID-19. The DNA for the CDR3 is TGCGCCAGCCGACAGGGGCTGGTTCCCAATGAAAAACTGTTTTTT. It specifies CASRQGLVPNEKLFF.